The 16 T cell receptor beta chains in this list originate from one sample, sequenced in a study of post-analysis software for immune sequencing data (dated by TCRdb to between 2015 and 2016). Beyond this particular receptor, the publication reports: Significantly higher frequencies in patients than in controls were found for roughly 5 TRBV segments, including TRBV5-6, TRBV5-1 and TRBV20-1.

Which antigens these TCRs recognize remains unknown. Libraries were prepared through PCR. The sequencer was an Illumina HiSeq 2500. To reduce PCR and sequencing biases, unique molecular identifiers were built into the TCR beta cDNA libraries. TCRdb took the public reads, trimmed them with fastp at Q25, ran MiXCR for clone calling and kept in-frame beta chains. Duplicate CDR3 protein sequences are folded into a single record with the most common DNA and genes. Across this sample there are 380,000 or so distinct CDR3 sequences, with about a third seen only once. Around an eighth of the sample goes to the ten largest clones. The specimen was blood. All receptors come from a girl aged 10 to 17 with multiple sclerosis.

This clonotype was detected a few times. This chain links TRBV12-3 or TRBV12-4 with TRBJ1-4; 8 bases align to TRBD1. Trimming took 1 base from V and 10 from J; bases not matched to a gene: 8. The CDR3 has 15 amino acids. The CDR3 bases are TGTGCCAGCAGTTTAGGCCCCGGACAGGGTCGAAAACTGTTTTTT. It translates to CASSLGPGQGRKLFF.

In its sample, this clonotype was seen many times. V is TRBV29-1 and J is TRBJ2-1, with D possibly matching TRBD1 (6 bases). CDR3 length: 13 residues. Germline V gene sequence: CDR1 SQVTM, CDR2 ANQGSEA. Trimming removed 7 bases from V and 0 bases from J, with 10 bases in between. CDR3 residues: CSGGQYSYNEQFF. In nucleotides, the CDR3 is TGCAGCGGAGGACAGTACTCCTACAATGAGCAGTTCTTC.

The rearrangement joins TRBV7-2 to TRBJ2-2, with D maybe TRBD1 (5 bases). Looked up from germline, CDR1 is SGHTA and CDR2 is FQGNSA. The V end was cut by 5 bases, the J end by 5 bases, with 9 bases between. This CDR3 spans 13 amino acids. The CDR3 sequence is CASSPQATGELFF. The CDR3 DNA reads as TGTGCCAGCAGCCCACAGGCTACCGGGGAGCTGTTTTTT.

This clonotype was observed a handful of times. J is TRBJ2-1 and V is TRBV4-3; no clear D gene. The CDR3 runs 15 residues. CDR1 and CDR2 from the germline V gene are LGHNA and YSLEER. V was pared by 0 bases and J by 3 bases, with 9 bases between. DNA for the CDR3: TGCGCCAGCAGCCAAGAAAAATGGCACTACAATGAGCAGTTCTTC. As protein: CASSQEKWHYNEQFF.

This clonotype was counted once. This may stem from a read error, because a much larger clone lies one nucleotide away. V is TRBV10-3 and J is TRBJ2-5, with 7 bases aligning to TRBD1. There are 15 residues in the CDR3. CDR1 ENHRY and CDR2 SYGVKD come from the germline V gene. CDR3 loop: CAISIGTAPQEAQYF. The CDR3, as DNA: TGTGCCATCAGCATTGGGACAGCCCCCCAAGAGGCCCAGTACTTC.

The chain is built from TRBV5-1 and TRBJ1-1; a weak D match, TRBD1 (5 bases). Germline assignment: CDR1 SGHRS and CDR2 YFSETQ. V lost 3 bases and J lost 0, with 9 bases in between. The CDR3 covers 14 residues. CDR3 sequence (DNA): TGCGCCAGCAGCTCACGGGGCTTGAACACTGAAGCTTTCTTT. Translation gives CASSSRGLNTEAFF.

The V call is TRBV6-5, the J call TRBJ2-6; perhaps TRBD2 as D (9 bases). Trimming shortened V by 6 bases and J by 8 bases, and 20 bases separated the two germline ends. CDR3 length: 16 amino acids. The germline gives CDR1 MNHEY, CDR2 SVGAGI. CDR3 nucleotide sequence: TGTGCCAGCAGGTCCAGGGGGCGGGGGGGCTCCAACGTCCTGACTTTC. Its protein product is CASRSRGRGGSNVLTF.

In its sample, this clonotype was seen a few times. The rearrangement links TRBV7-2 to TRBJ2-3, with 7 positions matching TRBD2. In germline, CDR1 is SGHTA, CDR2 FQGNSA. This CDR3 is 15 amino acids long. The V segment lost 5 bases and the J segment 5 bases; nucleotides outside the gene matches: 10. The CDR3, as DNA: TGTGCCAGCAGCCTCCAGCCAAGCGGGGTAGATACGCAGTATTTT. Amino acids: CASSLQPSGVDTQYF.

This clonotype was detected once. This chain uses TRBV29-1 with TRBJ2-5; tentative D call: TRBD2 (7 bases). The last part of the DNA fits TRBJ2-7 better; the J call may be wrong. Germline CDR1 and CDR2: SQVTM and ANQGSEA. The CDR3 spans 13 residues. The CDR3 sequence is CSVEPQGGGEQYF. CDR3 sequence (DNA): TGCAGCGTTGAACCCCAGGGAGGGGGCGAGCAGTACTTC.

This chain joins TRBV18 and TRBJ2-1, with TRBD1 identical over 8 bases. This CDR3 spans 15 amino acids. V dropped 1 base and J dropped 6; count of bases not matched to a gene: 5. Germline values: CDR1 KGHSH, CDR2 LQKENI. The CDR3 sequence is CASSPLRTGGNEQFF. The CDR3 DNA sequence: TGTGCCAGCTCACCACTTCGAACAGGGGGCAATGAGCAGTTCTTC.

This clonotype occurred a few times. The chain has TRBV20-1 and TRBJ2-5; the D gene is possibly TRBD2 (6 bases). V was cut by 1 base and J by 2 bases, with 8 bases left in between. Per germline, CDR1 DFQATT and CDR2 SNEGSKA (reference sequence). This CDR3 is 13 amino acids long. The CDR3 protein is CSARVGGQETQYF. The CDR3 bases are TGCAGTGCTAGAGTGGGGGGTCAAGAGACCCAGTACTTC.

The chain links TRBV7-9 to TRBJ1-4, with D perhaps TRBD1 (6 bases). The germline CDR1 and CDR2 sequences are SEHNR and FQNEAQ (reference sequence). Trimming took 3 bases from V and 4 from J, leaving 12 bases between them. The CDR3 is 15 residues long. CDR3 in DNA: TGTGCCAGCAGCTTCCTGACAGGCTTTAATGAAAAACTGTTTTTT. It codes for CASSFLTGFNEKLFF.

This chain connects TRBV12-3 or TRBV12-4 to TRBJ2-1; D not resolved. With 7 bases removed from V and 0 bases from J, the gap between germline ends came to 7 bases. The CDR3 has 13 residues. CDR3 sequence: CASTISSYNEQFF. The CDR3 nucleotides read TGTGCCAGCACCATAAGCTCCTACAATGAGCAGTTCTTC.

The rearrangement joins TRBV3-1 to TRBJ2-7, with D possibly TRBD1 on 6 matching bases. V lost 3 bases to trimming and J lost 4 bases, with 10 bases between them. Germline lookup yields CDR1 LGHDT and CDR2 YNNKEL (reference sequence). The CDR3 length is 13 residues. CDR3 sequence reads: CASSHSGTYEQYF. CDR3 in DNA: TGTGCCAGCAGCCATTCAGGGACATACGAGCAGTACTTC.

The chain joins TRBV19 to TRBJ2-4; 9 bases fit TRBD1. V shed 6 bases and J 6 bases; nucleotides not matched to a gene: 6. Germline assignment: CDR1 LNHDA and CDR2 SQIVND (reference sequence). The CDR3 has 14 amino acids. The CDR3 bases are TGTGCCAGTAGGGTACAGGGGGCTGGAAACATTCAGTACTTC. Translation gives CASRVQGAGNIQYF.

This clonotype was seen a handful of times. This chain connects TRBV5-1 to TRBJ2-3, with 8 positions matching TRBD2. V shed 5 bases and J 2 bases; nucleotides not matched to a gene: 7. This CDR3 has 15 amino acids. Per germline, CDR1 SGHRS and CDR2 YFSETQ. The CDR3: CASRLLADNTDTQYF. CDR3 DNA sequence: TGCGCCAGCAGATTACTAGCGGACAACACAGATACGCAGTATTTT.